The source of this T cell receptor beta chain is a study of CD8 T cells in Susac syndrome. Reverse transcription of roughly 0.45 to 1 ug RNA was carried out with random hexamers. A multiplex approach, immunoSEQ multiplex PCR, amplified TCR beta CDR3 across 54 Vbeta and 13 Jbeta. TCRdb independently ran MiXCR on the immunoSEQ multiplex PCR reads; one entry per CDR3 protein. The data hold 70,000 to 100,000 distinct CDR3 sequences, with approximately 96% observed a single time. Study-level results: Susac-specific public clones found in total CD8+ repertoires numbered more than 15, and those in CD8+ TEMRA repertoires numbered a few.

Remarks on this clonotype: Its specificity is unknown.

The CDR3 loop spans 14 amino acids. The germline CDR1 and CDR2 sequences are LGHNT and FRNRAP. V lost 5 bases, J lost 3 bases, and 13 bases lay in between. The source is a human donor with Susac syndrome. What was sequenced was CD8+ T cells from PBMCs. The V and J genes are TRBV12-5 and TRBJ1-2; D call uncertain. The CDR3 sequence is CASGPPTEYYGYTF. The CDR3 DNA is TGTGCTAGTGGTCCCCCGACTGAATACTATGGCTACACCTTC.